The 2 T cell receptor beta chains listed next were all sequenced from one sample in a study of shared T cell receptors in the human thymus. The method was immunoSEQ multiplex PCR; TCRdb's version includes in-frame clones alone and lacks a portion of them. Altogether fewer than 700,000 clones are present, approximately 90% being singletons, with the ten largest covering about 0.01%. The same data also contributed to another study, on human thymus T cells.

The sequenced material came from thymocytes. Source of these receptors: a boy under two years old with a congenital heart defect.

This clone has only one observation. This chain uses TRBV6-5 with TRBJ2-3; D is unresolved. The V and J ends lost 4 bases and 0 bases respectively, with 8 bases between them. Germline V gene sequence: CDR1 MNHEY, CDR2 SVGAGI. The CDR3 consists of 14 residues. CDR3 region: CASSLSRSTDTQYF. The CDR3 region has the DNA TGTGCCAGCAGTTTATCCAGGAGCACAGATACGCAGTATTTT.

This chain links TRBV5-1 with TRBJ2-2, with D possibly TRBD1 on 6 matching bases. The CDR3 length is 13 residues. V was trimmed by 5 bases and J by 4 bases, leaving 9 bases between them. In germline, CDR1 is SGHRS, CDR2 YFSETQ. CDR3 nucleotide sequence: TGCGCCAGCAGAGGGGGATTCACCGGGGAGCTGTTTTTT. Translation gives CASRGGFTGELFF.